The sample holds many counts of the clone carrying this T cell receptor (beta chain). This sample is part of a study of T-cell reconstitution after alpha-beta-depleted transplantation in children. Unique molecular identifiers were used to barcode this TCRbeta library. TCRdb reprocessed the PCR reads via MiXCR and lists one record per CDR3 protein. The table shows approximately 200,000 distinct CDR3 sequences, with roughly 6.3% occurring only once. Germline loops: CDR1 SEHNR, CDR2 FQNEAQ (reference sequence). This CDR3 region has 12 residues. V lost 2 bases and J 8 bases, leaving 9 bases between the germline ends.

This chain connects TRBV7-9 to TRBJ1-1; D ambiguous. This clonotype was obtained from a girl under three years old with combined immunodeficiency, due to receive a stem cell transplant. The input for sequencing was PBMCs, taken before TCRalphabeta/CD19-depleted stem cell transplant. CDR3 DNA sequence: TGTGCCAGCAGCTTATATTCCGGGGAAGCTTTCTTT. This gives the protein CASSLYSGEAFF.